This T cell receptor beta chain comes out of a study of blood T cell repertoires in COVID-19. Across the study: The United States, Italy and Spain supplied acute and convalescent COVID-19 samples.

Germline CDR1 and CDR2: MDHEN and SYDVKM. V lost 5 bases, J lost 1 base, and 13 bases lay in between. This CDR3 has 15 amino acids. The repertoire was sequenced with immunoSEQ multiplex PCR; TCRdb's copy has only in-frame clones and lacks some. The sample has tens of thousands of clones, 81% seen once; the top ten hold 20% to 25%. This rearrangement joins TRBV28 to TRBJ2-3; maybe TRBD1 (6 bases). The sequence was collected from an older woman with acute or convalescent COVID-19. Material: peripheral blood. CDR3 region: CASSIQGSGTDTQYF. The CDR3 DNA reads as TGTGCCAGCAGTATACAGGGCTCTGGCACAGATACGCAGTATTTT.